A selection of T cell receptor beta chains follows, all from one sample in a study of cytomegalovirus exposure and HLA in healthy donors. Sequenced by immunoSEQ multiplex PCR; TCRdb stores in-frame clones only, minus some. The table has more than 50,000 clones, about 71% seen once; the top ten hold around a fifth. The sequencing input was PBMCs. These receptor sequences come from a woman aged 45-65 years in good health and CMV-seropositive. The CDR3 runs from the conserved cysteine through the conserved F or W. Fields, in order: clone size, V gene, J gene, D gene, CDR3 DNA, CDR3 protein. D genes are given only for firm matches. Clone sizes are given selectively: once, few, many, or a class where the clone is expanded.

>-|TRBV20-1|TRBJ2-7|-
TGCAGTGGTAGCAGCTCCTACGAGCAGTACTTC
CSGSSSYEQYF
>-|TRBV7-2|TRBJ2-7|-
TGTGCCAGCAGCTTAGCGCAGACTTACGAGCAGTACTTC
CASSLAQTYEQYF
>-|TRBV18|TRBJ2-2|TRBD2
TGTGCCAGCTCAGAGCTAGCGGGGAACACCGGGGAGCTGTTTTTT
CASSELAGNTGELFF
>-|TRBV7-2|TRBJ2-7|TRBD1
TGTGCCAGCAGCCGCCGACAAACAGGGGATTTCGCCTACGAGCAGTACTTC
CASSRRQTGDFAYEQYF
>-|TRBV7-9|TRBJ2-1|-
TGTGCCAGCAGCCTTCTTGAGCAGTTCTTC
CASSLLEQFF
>-|TRBV5-6|TRBJ2-4|TRBD2
TGTGCCAGCAGCCATTTAGCGGGAGGGCTTGGAAACATTCAGTACTTC
CASSHLAGGLGNIQYF
>-|TRBV7-3|TRBJ1-1|TRBD1
TGTGCCAGCAGCTTAGAAGCCGGGACAGGGAGTGAAGCTTTCTTT
CASSLEAGTGSEAFF
>few|TRBV28|TRBJ2-1|TRBD1
TGTGCCAGCATCGGACAGGGAAGCGAATACAATGAGCAGTTCTTC
CASIGQGSEYNEQFF
>few|TRBV5-6|TRBJ2-7|-
TGTGCCAGCAGCCTGGGACTTAAGCCCCACGAGCAGTACTTC
CASSLGLKPHEQYF
>-|TRBV5-1|TRBJ2-7|TRBD2
TGCGCCAGCAGCTCGACTAGCGGGGGGCCAAAGTACGAGCAGTACTTC
CASSSTSGGPKYEQYF
>-|TRBV9|TRBJ1-5|TRBD1
TGTGCCAGCAGCGTAGGACAGGGTAGTCAGCCCCAGCATTTT
CASSVGQGSQPQHF
>-|TRBV4-1|TRBJ2-7|-
TGCGCCAGCAGCCCGAGGGGGATCACACGGACAGAATACGAGCAGTACTTC
CASSPRGITRTEYEQYF
>-|TRBV2|TRBJ2-3|-
TGTGCCAGCAGACTAACCACAGATACGCAGTATTTT
CASRLTTDTQYF
>-|TRBV27|TRBJ1-2|-
TGTGCCAGCAGTTTAAGAGGGTCCGGGGAGGGCTACACCTTC
CASSLRGSGEGYTF
>few|TRBV7-9|TRBJ1-5|-
TGTGCCAGCAGCTTCGGGGATAGAGCCTATAGCAATCAGCCCCAGCATTTT
CASSFGDRAYSNQPQHF
>few|TRBV7-6|TRBJ1-2|TRBD1
TGTGCCAGCGTACCCCGGGGACAGGGGGCGTATGGCTACACCTTC
CASVPRGQGAYGYTF
>-|TRBV13|TRBJ1-6|-
TGTGCCAGCAGCTCTAACTCCCGAGCGGGCTCCTATAATTCACCCCTCCACTTT
CASSSNSRAGSYNSPLHF
>-|TRBV4-1|TRBJ2-1|-
TGCGCCAGCAGCCAAGAGCTACTAGCATGGCGGAATGAGCAGTTCTTC
CASSQELLAWRNEQFF
>few|TRBV28|TRBJ2-7|-
TGTGCCAGCAGCCTAACAGGGACGGAGCAGTACTTC
CASSLTGTEQYF
>few|TRBV19|TRBJ2-1|TRBD2
TGTGCCAGTAGTATTCTGCTAGCGGGAGCGAATGAGCAGTTCTTC
CASSILLAGANEQFF
>once|TRBV4-2|TRBJ2-7|-
TGTGCCAGCAGCCAAGGCGGTCCCTCCTACGAGCAGTACTTC
CASSQGGPSYEQYF
>-|TRBV7-2|TRBJ2-4|-
TGTGCCAGCAGCTTAGGATGGGTCGCCAGGGGAGACATTCAGTACTTC
CASSLGWVARGDIQYF
>-|TRBV4-1|TRBJ1-1|TRBD1
TGCGCCAGCAGCCAAGGCCCGGGACAGGGGAACACTGAAGCTTTCTTT
CASSQGPGQGNTEAFF
>-|TRBV9|TRBJ1-6|-
TGTGCCAGCAGCTCCGGACTTAATTCACCCCTCCACTTT
CASSSGLNSPLHF
>-|TRBV5-6|TRBJ1-2|-
TGTGCCAGCAGCTTGTTGAAGCTAAACTATGGCTACACCTTC
CASSLLKLNYGYTF
>-|TRBV9|TRBJ1-4|-
TGTGCCAGCAGCGTAGGCAGTGGGCTTTTTAATGAAAAACTGTTTTTT
CASSVGSGLFNEKLFF
>few|TRBV7-3|TRBJ1-1|-
TGTGCCAGCAGCTTCAGCGGGAACACTGAAGCTTTCTTT
CASSFSGNTEAFF
>-|TRBV5-1|TRBJ2-1|TRBD1
TGCGCCAGCAGCGTGGGGCGACAGGGGGCGCTTAATGAGCAGTTCTTC
CASSVGRQGALNEQFF
>few|TRBV12-5|TRBJ1-1|-
TGTGCTAGTGGTTTGGTGGTGGGGGCGTCCACTGAAGCTTTCTTT
CASGLVVGASTEAFF
>-|TRBV4-1|TRBJ1-4|-
TGCGCCAGCAGCCAAGATTCCCGCGACCGGGTGGAACTGTTTTTT
CASSQDSRDRVELFF
>-|TRBV5-1|TRBJ2-5|TRBD2
TGCGCCAGCAGGGACGGGACTAGCGGGAGAGTAGGGGAGACCCAGTACTTC
CASRDGTSGRVGETQYF
>-|TRBV18|TRBJ1-1|TRBD1
TGTGCCAGCTCGGGGGACAGTGGGAACACTGAAGCTTTCTTT
CASSGDSGNTEAFF
>-|TRBV10-3|TRBJ2-1|-
TGTGCCATCAGCAACCGTCGGGGTGAGCAGTTCTTC
CAISNRRGEQFF
>once|TRBV6-1|TRBJ2-7|-
TGTGCCAGCAACCCAGGGTACGAGCAGTACTTC
CASNPGYEQYF
>-|TRBV7-6|TRBJ1-6|-
TGTGCCAGCAGCTTAGAAGCATGGGGAGCGGATAATTCACCCCTCCACTTT
CASSLEAWGADNSPLHF
>-|TRBV5-4|TRBJ2-6|TRBD2
TGTGCCAGCAGCTTCGGCCGGGGGGGCTCTGGGGCCAACGTCCTGACTTTC
CASSFGRGGSGANVLTF
>medium-sized|TRBV28|TRBJ1-3|-
TGTGCCAGCAGTTTAATTTCAGGGGCATCGGGAAACACCATATATTTT
CASSLISGASGNTIYF
>-|TRBV7-3|TRBJ2-5|-
TGTGCCAGCAGCTTAAGAGGAGGTGAGACCCAGTACTTC
CASSLRGGETQYF
>-|TRBV4-3|TRBJ1-4|-
TGCGCCAGCAGCCAGTACGGTTTCCTGGGGGCTGTGTTTTTT
CASSQYGFLGAVFF
>once|TRBV29-1|TRBJ2-5|-
TGCAGCGTTTTAGGGGTCGGAGAGACCCAGTACTTC
CSVLGVGETQYF
>-|TRBV7-8|TRBJ2-7|-
TGTGCCAGCAGCTGGGGAGGAAGAAACGAGCAGTACTTC
CASSWGGRNEQYF
>-|TRBV28|TRBJ1-4|TRBD1
TGTGCCAGCAGTTTGCTGGGACAGGGGACAACTAATGAAAAACTGTTTTTT
CASSLLGQGTTNEKLFF
>-|TRBV7-2|TRBJ2-1|-
TGTGCCAGCAGCTTAGAGGGGTACCACAATGAGCAGTTCTTC
CASSLEGYHNEQFF
>-|TRBV27|TRBJ1-2|-
TGTGCCAGCAGTTTATCCCTAACAGCGGCGCGGGGCTACACCTTC
CASSLSLTAARGYTF
>-|TRBV6-5|TRBJ1-2|-
TGTGCCAGCAGTTACTCGAGCATTCACTATGGCTACACCTTC
CASSYSSIHYGYTF
>-|TRBV2|TRBJ2-7|TRBD1
TGTGCCAGCAGTGAAAGTCTGGGACAGGGGGAGAACGAGCAGTACTTC
CASSESLGQGENEQYF
>once|TRBV19|TRBJ2-3|-
TGTGCCAGTACACCGGGTCCCCCATATACGCAGTATTTT
CASTPGPPYTQYF
>-|TRBV7-2|TRBJ2-5|TRBD2
TGTGCCAGCAGCTCCTCAACTAGCGGACCCCAGGAGACCCAGTACTTC
CASSSSTSGPQETQYF
>-|TRBV2|TRBJ1-1|-
TGTGCCAGCAGTGGGGGGGGGCAGGGGCGTCCGAAAAGGACTGAAGCTTTCTTT
CASSGGGQGRPKRTEAFF
>-|TRBV7-2|TRBJ2-1|TRBD1
TGTGCCAGCGCCCGGGACAGGGGGCGCAGGGCTAATGAGCAGTTCTTC
CASARDRGRRANEQFF
>-|TRBV23-1|TRBJ1-1|-
TGCGCCAGCAGCCGGTTGTGCAACACTGAAGCTTTCTTT
CASSRLCNTEAFF
>-|TRBV15|TRBJ1-2|TRBD1
TGTGCCACCAGCCCTCGACCGGACAGGGGTCCTGGGTACACCTTC
CATSPRPDRGPGYTF